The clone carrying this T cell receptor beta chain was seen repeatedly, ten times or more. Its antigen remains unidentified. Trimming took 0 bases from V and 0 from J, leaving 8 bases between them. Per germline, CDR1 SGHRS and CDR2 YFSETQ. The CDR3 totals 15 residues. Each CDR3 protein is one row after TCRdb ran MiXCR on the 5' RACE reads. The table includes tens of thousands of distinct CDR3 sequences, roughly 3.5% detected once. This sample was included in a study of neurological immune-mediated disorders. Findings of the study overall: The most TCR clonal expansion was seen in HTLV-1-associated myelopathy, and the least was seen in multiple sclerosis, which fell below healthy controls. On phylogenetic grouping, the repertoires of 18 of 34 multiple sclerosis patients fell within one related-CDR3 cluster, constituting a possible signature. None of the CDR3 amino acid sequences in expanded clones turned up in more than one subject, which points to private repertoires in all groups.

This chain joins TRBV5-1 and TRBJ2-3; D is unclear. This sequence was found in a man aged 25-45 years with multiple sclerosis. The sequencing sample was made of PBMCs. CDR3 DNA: TGCGCCAGCAGCTTGGTTTCAGAAAGCACAGATACGCAGTATTTT. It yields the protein CASSLVSESTDTQYF. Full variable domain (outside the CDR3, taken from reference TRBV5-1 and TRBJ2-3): KAGVTQTPRYLIKTRGQQVTLSCSPISGHRSVSWYQQTPGQGLQFLFEYFSETQRNKGNFPGRFSGRQFSNSRSEMNVSTLELGDSALYLCASSLVSESTDTQYFGPGTRLTVL.